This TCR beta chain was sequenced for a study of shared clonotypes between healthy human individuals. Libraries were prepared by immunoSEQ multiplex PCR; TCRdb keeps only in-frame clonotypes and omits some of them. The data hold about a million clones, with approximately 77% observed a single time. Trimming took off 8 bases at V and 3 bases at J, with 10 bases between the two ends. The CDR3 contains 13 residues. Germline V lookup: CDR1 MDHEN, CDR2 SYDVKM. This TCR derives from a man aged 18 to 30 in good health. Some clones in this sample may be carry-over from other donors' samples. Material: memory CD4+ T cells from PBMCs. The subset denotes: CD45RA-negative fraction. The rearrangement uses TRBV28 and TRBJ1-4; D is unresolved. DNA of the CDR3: TGTGCCAGCTCCGGGAGGGCTAATGAAAAACTGTTTTTT. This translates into CASSGRANEKLFF.